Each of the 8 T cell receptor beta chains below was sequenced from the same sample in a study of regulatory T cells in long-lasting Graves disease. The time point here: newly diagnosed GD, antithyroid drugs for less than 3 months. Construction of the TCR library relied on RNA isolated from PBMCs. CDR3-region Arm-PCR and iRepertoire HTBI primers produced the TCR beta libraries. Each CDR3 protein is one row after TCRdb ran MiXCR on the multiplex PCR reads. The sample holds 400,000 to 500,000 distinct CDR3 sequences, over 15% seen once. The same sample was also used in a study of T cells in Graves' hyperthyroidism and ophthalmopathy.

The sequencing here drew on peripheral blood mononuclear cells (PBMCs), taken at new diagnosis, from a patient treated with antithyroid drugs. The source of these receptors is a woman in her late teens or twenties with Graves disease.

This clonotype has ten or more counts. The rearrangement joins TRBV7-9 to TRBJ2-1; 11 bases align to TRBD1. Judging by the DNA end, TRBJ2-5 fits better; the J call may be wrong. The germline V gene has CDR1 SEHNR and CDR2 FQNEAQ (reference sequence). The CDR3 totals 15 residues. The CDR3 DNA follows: TGTGCCAGCAGCTTAGGGACAGGGGGCGCAGAGACCCAGTACTTC. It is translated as CASSLGTGGAETQYF.

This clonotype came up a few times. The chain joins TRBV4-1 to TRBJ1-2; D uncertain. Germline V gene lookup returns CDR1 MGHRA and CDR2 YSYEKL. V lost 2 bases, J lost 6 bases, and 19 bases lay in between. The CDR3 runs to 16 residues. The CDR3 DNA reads TGCGCCAGCAGCCAATCCCTAGATATCGCTGGGGATGGCTACACCTTC. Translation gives CASSQSLDIAGDGYTF.

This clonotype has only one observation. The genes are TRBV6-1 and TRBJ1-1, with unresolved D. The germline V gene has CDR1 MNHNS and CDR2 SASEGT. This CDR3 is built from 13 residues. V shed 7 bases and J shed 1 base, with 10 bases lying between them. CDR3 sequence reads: CASIPDGNTEAFF. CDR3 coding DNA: TGTGCCAGCATCCCGGACGGGAACACTGAAGCTTTCTTT.

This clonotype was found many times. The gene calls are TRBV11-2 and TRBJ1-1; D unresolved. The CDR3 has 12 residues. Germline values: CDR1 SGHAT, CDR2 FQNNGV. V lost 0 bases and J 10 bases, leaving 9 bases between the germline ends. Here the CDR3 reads CASSLDPSGAFF. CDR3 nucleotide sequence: TGTGCCAGCAGCTTAGATCCGAGTGGAGCTTTCTTT.

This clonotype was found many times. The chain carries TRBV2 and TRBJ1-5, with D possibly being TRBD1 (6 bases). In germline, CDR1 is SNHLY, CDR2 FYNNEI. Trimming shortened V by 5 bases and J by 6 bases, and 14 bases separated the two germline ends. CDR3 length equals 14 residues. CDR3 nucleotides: TGTGCCAGCAGTAGTAAACAGGGTACTCAGCCCCAGCATTTT. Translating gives CASSSKQGTQPQHF.

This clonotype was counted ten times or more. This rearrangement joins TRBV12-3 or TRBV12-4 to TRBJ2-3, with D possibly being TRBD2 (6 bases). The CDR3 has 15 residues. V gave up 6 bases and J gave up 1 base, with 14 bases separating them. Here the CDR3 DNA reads TGTGCCAGCAGACTTAGCGGAGGGGGCACAGATACGCAGTATTTT. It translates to CASRLSGGGTDTQYF.

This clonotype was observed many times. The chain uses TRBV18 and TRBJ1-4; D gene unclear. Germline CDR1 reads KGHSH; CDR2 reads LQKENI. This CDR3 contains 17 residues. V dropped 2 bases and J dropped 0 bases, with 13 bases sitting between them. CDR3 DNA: TGTGCCAGCTCACCATTGAAGGAAAGGGCAACTAATGAAAAACTGTTTTTT. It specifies CASSPLKERATNEKLFF.

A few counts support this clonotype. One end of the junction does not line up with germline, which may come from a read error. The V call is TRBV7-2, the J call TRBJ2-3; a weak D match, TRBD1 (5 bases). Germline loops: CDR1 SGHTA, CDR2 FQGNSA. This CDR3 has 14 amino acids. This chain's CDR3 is CAGSLGLSTDTQYF. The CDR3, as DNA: TGTGCCGGCAGCCTGGGGCTCAGCACAGATACGCAGTATTTT.